One and the same sample provided the 11 T cell receptor beta chains below, sequenced in a study of T cells after yellow fever vaccination. TCRdb reprocessed the 5' RACE reads with MiXCR, giving one entry per CDR3 protein. The repertoire has hundreds of thousands of distinct CDR3 sequences, approximately 13% of them found once; the top ten carry around an eighth. The source material was PBMCs, sampled on the day of the yellow fever booster vaccination. The receptors derive from a man aged 25-45 years who received the YFV17D yellow fever vaccine.

This clonotype was seen only a few times. The chain combines TRBV24-1 with TRBJ2-1; D unclear. Germline CDR1 and CDR2: KGHDR and SFDVKD. This CDR3 is 16 amino acids long. V gave up 4 bases and J gave up 7 bases, with 19 bases separating them. Here the CDR3 DNA reads TGTGCCACCAGTGACAGACCTCGGACGCCTGTAAATGAGCAGTTCTTC. It translates to CATSDRPRTPVNEQFF.

The table lists this clonotype with many counts. V and J are TRBV25-1 and TRBJ1-4; 7 nucleotides agree with TRBD1. The CDR3 has 15 amino acids. Per the germline V gene, CDR1 is MGHDK and CDR2 is SYGVNS. With 6 bases clipped from V and 3 bases from J, the junction kept 7 bases outside the gene matches. In nucleotides, the CDR3 is TGTGCCAGCAGACAGGGGCGTATTTCTAATGAAAAACTGTTTTTT. As protein: CASRQGRISNEKLFF. Together with reference TRBV25-1 and TRBJ1-4, the CDR3 gives the full variable domain: EADIYQTPRYLVIGTGKKITLECSQTMGHDKMYWYQQDPGMELHLIHYSYGVNSTEKGDLSSESTVSRIRTEHFPLTLESARPSHTSQYLCASRQGRISNEKLFFGSGTQLSVL.

The chain employs TRBV19 and TRBJ1-2, with a weak D call TRBD1 (5 bases). Germline assignment: CDR1 LNHDA and CDR2 SQIVND (reference sequence). The CDR3 length is 14 residues. V shed 5 bases and J shed 4 bases, with 14 bases lying between them. CDR3 DNA: TGTGCCAGTAGTTCCCCCAGGGATGCCTATGGCTACACCTTC. Its translation: CASSSPRDAYGYTF.

V usage is TRBV29-1 and J usage is TRBJ2-2, with TRBD1 matching over 7 bases. V was clipped by 6 bases and J by 2 bases; unmatched bases: 6. Germline values: CDR1 SQVTM, CDR2 ANQGSEA. CDR3 size: 14 residues. CDR3 sequence: CSVSGQQNTGELFF. CDR3 sequence (DNA): TGCAGCGTATCGGGACAGCAAAACACCGGGGAGCTGTTTTTT.

The chain has TRBV29-1 and TRBJ1-5; no clear D. The V gene's germline CDR1 is SQVTM and CDR2 ANQGSEA. CDR3 length: 10 residues. Trimming removed 4 bases at V and 6 bases at J, with 4 bases between. CDR3 nucleotide sequence: TGCAGCGTTGCCGCTCAGCCCCAGCATTTT. This encodes CSVAAQPQHF.

This clonotype was counted many times. The chain couples TRBV7-9 to TRBJ1-5, with D possibly matching TRBD1 (5 bases). The V gene's germline CDR1 is SEHNR and CDR2 FQNEAQ (reference sequence). Between the trimmed V and J ends, which lost 3 bases and 5 bases, there was a span of 8 bases. The CDR3 consists of 13 residues. In DNA, the CDR3 is TGTGCCAGCAGCTTGGGGGTAGATCAGCCCCAGCATTTT. This encodes CASSLGVDQPQHF.

This clonotype was seen at least ten times. V and J are TRBV4-2 and TRBJ2-5; no firm D call. This CDR3 spans 15 amino acids. The germline CDR1 and CDR2 sequences are LGHNA and YNFKEQ. With 1 base removed from V and 4 bases from J, the gap between germline ends came to 13 bases. CDR3 sequence: CASSQAQEYGETQYF. As DNA, the CDR3 is TGTGCCAGCAGCCAAGCCCAAGAGTATGGAGAGACCCAGTACTTC.

This clonotype was observed a few times. V gene TRBV4-3 combines with J gene TRBJ2-1; a possible D gene is TRBD2 (5 bases). The CDR3 extends over 13 amino acids. CDR1 LGHNA and CDR2 YSLEER come from the germline V gene. The germline V and J ends were trimmed by 1 base and 8 bases, with 9 bases remaining between them. This chain's CDR3 is CASSQVNGDEQFF. CDR3 nucleotide sequence: TGCGCCAGCAGCCAAGTCAACGGGGATGAGCAGTTCTTC.

V and J are TRBV5-1 and TRBJ1-1, with unresolved D. There are 16 residues in the CDR3. Germline loops: CDR1 SGHRS, CDR2 YFSETQ. V was pared by 0 bases and J by 1 base, with 13 bases between. CDR3 in amino acids: CASSLGDRVPNTEAFF. The DNA of the CDR3 is TGCGCCAGCAGCTTGGGGGATCGGGTTCCGAACACTGAAGCTTTCTTT.

This sequence joins TRBV29-1 and TRBJ2-3, with D perhaps TRBD1 (6 bases). The CDR3 contains 14 residues. V was clipped by 4 bases and J by 0 bases, with 11 bases between them. The germline gives CDR1 SQVTM, CDR2 ANQGSEA. CDR3 region: CSVAAQGSTDTQYF. The CDR3 DNA follows: TGCAGCGTTGCAGCCCAGGGGAGCACAGATACGCAGTATTTT.

In this sample, this clonotype turned up many times. The chain is built from TRBV7-2 and TRBJ1-4, with 9 nucleotides matching TRBD1. There are 14 residues in the CDR3. Per the germline V gene, CDR1 is SGHTA and CDR2 is FQGNSA. V gave up 5 bases and J gave up 5 bases; unmatched junction bases: 3. This CDR3 reads CASSPGTGNEKLFF. The CDR3 DNA reads TGTGCCAGCAGCCCCGGGACAGGGAATGAAAAACTGTTTTTT.